One and the same sample provided the 31 T cell receptor beta chains below, sequenced in a study of T-cell reconstitution after alpha-beta-depleted transplantation in children. For TCRbeta, the library was prepared with unique molecular identifiers. Each CDR3 protein is one row after TCRdb ran MiXCR on the PCR reads. The sample consists of hundreds of thousands of distinct CDR3 sequences, 11% of them appearing once. Sequenced material: peripheral blood, taken 180 days after TCRalphabeta/CD19-depleted stem cell transplant. The source of these receptors is a male patient aged 2-9 years who had a stem cell transplant for chronic granulomatous disease, so the T cells may come from the graft donor.

The sample holds many counts of this clonotype. This sequence joins TRBV12-3 or TRBV12-4 and TRBJ2-7, with TRBD2 matching over 14 bases. The CDR3 runs 16 residues. V was clipped by 4 bases and J by 7 bases; unmatched bases: 9. In nucleotides, the CDR3 is TGTGCCAGCAGTTGGGGCCAGGGACTAGCGGGAGAAGAGCAGTACTTC. This sequence encodes CASSWGQGLAGEEQYF.

This clonotype has ten or more counts. The J gene is TRBJ2-3, the V gene TRBV12-3 or TRBV12-4; TRBD1 agrees at 10 bases. The CDR3 covers 17 residues. V lost 5 bases and J lost 4; bases outside the gene matches: 12. DNA of the CDR3: TGTGCCAGCAGTGGGACAGGGGAGCCTCGGGGGCCAGATACGCAGTATTTT. Amino acid sequence: CASSGTGEPRGPDTQYF.

This clonotype was picked up many times. The rearrangement links TRBV11-2 to TRBJ2-1, with 10 positions matching TRBD2. Germline V gene data show CDR1 as SGHAT and CDR2 as FQNNGV. This CDR3 is 17 amino acids long. The V segment lost 3 bases and the J segment 4 bases; nucleotides outside the gene matches: 9. The CDR3 DNA follows: TGTGCCAGCAGCTTTAGACTAGCGGGTATGGGGTACAATGAGCAGTTCTTC. Its protein is CASSFRLAGMGYNEQFF.

This clonotype occurred a few times. CDR3 in amino acids: CASSLTDSGSKSWGTDTQYF. Written as DNA, the CDR3 is TGTGCCAGCAGCTTAACCGATAGCGGGAGCAAATCCTGGGGCACAGATACGCAGTATTTT. The chain carries TRBV7-6 and TRBJ2-3; 9 nucleotides line up with TRBD2. Germline V CDR1 and CDR2: SGHVS, FNYEAQ. Losses at the gene ends were 2 bases for V and 1 base for J; bases not matched to a gene: 16. The CDR3 has 20 residues.

There are many counts of this clonotype. The genes are TRBV7-2 and TRBJ2-7; D may be TRBD2 (6 bases). The CDR3 spans 16 residues. Trimming stripped 1 base from V and 3 bases from J, with 16 bases between. Germline CDR1 and CDR2: SGHTA and FQGNSA. The CDR3 nucleotides are TGTGCCAGCAGCTTAGTGGGGCCCGGCGGGGACTACGAGCAGTACTTC. Its translation: CASSLVGPGGDYEQYF.

This clonotype occurred many times. The chain recombines TRBV15 with TRBJ1-2; D possibly corresponds to TRBD1 (5 bases). V was trimmed by 0 bases and J by 3 bases, leaving 20 bases between them. CDR1 LNHNV and CDR2 YYDKDF come from the germline V gene (reference sequence). The CDR3 runs to 18 residues. CDR3 coding DNA: TGTGCCACCAGCAGAGATGGAACTTTCAGGGAGAACGACTATGGCTACACCTTC. It encodes CATSRDGTFRENDYGYTF.

With regard to this clonotype: Possible read error: a much larger clone is one base away. The chain recombines TRBV7-6 with TRBJ2-3, with a weak D call TRBD2 (6 bases). Germline V lookup: CDR1 SGHVS, CDR2 FNYEAQ. V lost 4 bases and J lost 4, with 12 bases in between. The CDR3 covers 14 residues. The CDR3 DNA reads TGTGCCAGCAGCTCGGGCGGGGACGCAGATACGCAGTATTTT. Protein: CASSSGGDADTQYF.

This clonotype was observed at least ten times. This sequence joins TRBV7-6 and TRBJ2-1; 10 bases are shared with TRBD2. With V trimmed by 3 bases and J by 4 bases, 9 bases remained unmatched. The CDR3 covers 17 residues. Per the germline V gene, CDR1 is SGHVS and CDR2 is FNYEAQ. CDR3 region: CASSFEPGTSAYNEQFF. The CDR3 coding sequence is TGTGCCAGCAGCTTTGAACCCGGGACTAGCGCTTACAATGAGCAGTTCTTC.

This clonotype has at least ten counts. The chain links TRBV7-6 to TRBJ2-7; 7 bases match TRBD1. V lost 2 bases and J lost 5; bases outside the gene matches: 3. Per the germline V gene, CDR1 is SGHVS and CDR2 is FNYEAQ. The CDR3 contains 13 residues. CDR3 nucleotide sequence: TGTGCCAGCAGCTTAAGGGGGACAGACGAGCAGTACTTC. It encodes CASSLRGTDEQYF.

Ten or more counts support this clonotype. This chain links TRBV7-2 with TRBJ1-4, with 7 bases fitting TRBD1. CDR1 and CDR2 (germline): SGHTA, FQGNSA. The CDR3 contains 15 residues. Trimming at V came to 5 bases and at J to 4 bases, leaving 7 bases not matched to a gene. CDR3 nucleotides: TGTGCCAGCAGCGGCGGGACAGCTGGTAATGAAAAACTGTTTTTT. Encoded protein: CASSGGTAGNEKLFF.

The table lists this clonotype with a few counts. CDR3 nucleotides: TGCAGTGCTACGGGACAGACCAATCAGCCCCAGCATTTT. Its protein is CSATGQTNQPQHF. The chain is built from TRBV20-1 and TRBJ1-5, with 7 bases identical to TRBD1. Germline assignment: CDR1 DFQATT and CDR2 SNEGSKA (reference sequence). The CDR3 runs 13 residues. V was clipped by 4 bases and J by 3 bases; unmatched bases: 3.

This clonotype occurred many times. This chain uses TRBV27 with TRBJ2-1; D unclear. The germline V and J ends were trimmed by 4 bases and 3 bases, with 7 bases remaining between them. The CDR3 length is 13 residues. Germline V gene sequence: CDR1 MNHEY, CDR2 SMNVEV (reference sequence). For the CDR3, the DNA is TGTGCCAGCAGTTACGGATTCTACAATGAGCAGTTCTTC. It encodes CASSYGFYNEQFF.

This clonotype has ten or more counts. The V call is TRBV29-1, the J call TRBJ1-2; no reliable D call. Germline values: CDR1 SQVTM, CDR2 ANQGSEA. Trimming cost V 6 bases and J 8 bases, with 4 bases left between them. The length of the CDR3 is 8 residues. CDR3 bases: TGCAGCGTATACGGCTACACCTTC. Translating it yields CSVYGYTF. Based on the CDR3 plus reference TRBV29-1 and TRBJ1-2, the full variable domain is SAVISQKPSRDICQRGTSLTIQCQVDSQVTMMFWYRQQPGQSLTLIATANQGSEATYESGFVIDKFPISRPNLTFSTLTVSNMSPEDSSIYLCSVYGYTFGSGTRLTVV.

This clonotype was seen only a few times. This may be a read error: a much more frequent sequence differs by one nucleotide. The gene calls are TRBV29-1 and TRBJ1-2, with 7 bases lining up with TRBD1. The CDR3 totals 13 residues. Looked up from germline, CDR1 is SQVTM and CDR2 is ANQGSEA. The CDR3 sequence is CSVAGGLNYGHTF. In DNA, the CDR3 is TGCAGCGTGGCAGGGGGGCTTAACTATGGCCACACCTTC.

V usage is TRBV6-5 and J usage is TRBJ2-2; 15 bases agree with TRBD2. This CDR3 is 18 amino acids long. V trimming: 2 bases; J trimming: 3 bases; junction bases outside the gene matches: 4. Looked up from germline, CDR1 is MNHEY and CDR2 is SVGAGI. CDR3 in amino acids: CASSYAGTSGRYTGELFF. For the CDR3, the DNA is TGTGCCAGCAGTTACGCCGGGACTAGCGGGAGGTACACCGGGGAGCTGTTTTTT.

The chain has TRBV12-3 or TRBV12-4 and TRBJ2-7; tentative D call: TRBD2 (6 bases). V shed 5 bases and J shed 4 bases, with 15 bases lying between them. This CDR3 is 14 amino acids long. Written as DNA, the CDR3 is TGTGCCAGCAGTCCTGACCAGCGGGCTTACGAGCAGTACTTC. It is translated as CASSPDQRAYEQYF.

This clonotype was seen at least ten times. The rearrangement uses TRBV11-2 and TRBJ2-1, with 8 bases matching TRBD2. The CDR3 covers 16 residues. The V segment lost 4 bases and the J segment 3 bases; nucleotides outside the gene matches: 8. Germline lookup yields CDR1 SGHAT and CDR2 FQNNGV. CDR3 sequence reads: CASSSPAGVGYNEQFF. For the CDR3, the DNA is TGTGCCAGCAGCTCTCCAGCGGGAGTCGGCTACAATGAGCAGTTCTTC. The whole variable domain, filled in from reference TRBV11-2 and TRBJ2-1, reads EAGVAQSPRYKIIEKRQSVAFWCNPISGHATLYWYQQILGQGPKLLIQFQNNGVVDDSQLPKDRFSAERLKGVDSTLKIQPAKLEDSAVYLCASSSPAGVGYNEQFFGPGTRLTVL.

This clonotype was counted ten times or more. The V and J genes are TRBV6-1 and TRBJ2-7; 9 bases align to TRBD1. The germline V gene has CDR1 MNHNS and CDR2 SASEGT. J was trimmed by 1 base and V by 6 bases; bases with no gene match: 7. CDR3 size: 15 residues. The CDR3, as DNA: TGTGCCAGCAGCTCACAGGGGGCTTTTTCCTACGAGCAGTACTTC. Its protein product is CASSSQGAFSYEQYF.

This clonotype turned up a few times. The V gene is TRBV20-1, the J gene TRBJ2-1; D is possibly TRBD1 or TRBD2 (5 bases each). The CDR3 extends over 15 amino acids. CDR1 DFQATT and CDR2 SNEGSKA come from the germline V gene (reference sequence). V was trimmed by 0 bases and J by 9 bases, leaving 18 bases between them. This CDR3 reads CSARDPGPRYGEQFF. For the CDR3, the DNA is TGCAGTGCTAGAGACCCGGGACCCCGGTATGGTGAGCAGTTCTTC.

This clonotype was detected many times. The chain employs TRBV4-3 and TRBJ1-6; the D gene is possibly TRBD1 (6 bases). Trimming cost V 0 bases and J 6 bases, with 15 bases left between them. This CDR3 has 17 residues. Germline assignment: CDR1 LGHNA and CDR2 YSLEER. The CDR3 here is CASSQDSPTGLNSPLHF. The CDR3 bases are TGCGCCAGCAGCCAAGATTCACCGACAGGCCTTAATTCACCCCTCCACTTT.

This clonotype was seen at least ten times. This chain uses TRBV5-1 with TRBJ2-7, with 11 bases fitting TRBD2. Germline V lookup: CDR1 SGHRS, CDR2 YFSETQ. This CDR3 is 18 amino acids long. Germline trimming cut 4 bases from V and 2 bases from J; bases unmatched to any gene: 14. CDR3 nucleotide sequence: TGCGCCAGCAGCACCCGGGACTTAGCGGGAGGGCCCGCCTACGAGCAGTACTTC. Translation gives CASSTRDLAGGPAYEQYF.

This clonotype appeared many times. This chain links TRBV20-1 with TRBJ2-1; 10 nucleotides agree with TRBD2. This CDR3 has 15 residues. Germline lookup yields CDR1 DFQATT and CDR2 SNEGSKA (reference sequence). J lost 2 bases, V lost 5 bases, and 6 bases had no gene match. The CDR3 region has the DNA TGCAGTGCTCCCGGGACTAGCGCGACCTACAATGAGCAGTTCTTC. Its protein is CSAPGTSATYNEQFF.

This clonotype showed up many times. V and J are TRBV7-3 and TRBJ2-6; 9 nucleotides line up with TRBD2. The germline CDR1 and CDR2 sequences are SGHTA and FQGTGA. The CDR3 runs to 19 residues. V lost 3 bases, J lost 1 base, and 10 bases stayed unmatched. The CDR3 is CASSLHPPGLASGANVLTF. CDR3 DNA sequence: TGTGCCAGCAGCTTGCACCCCCCGGGACTAGCATCTGGGGCCAACGTCCTGACTTTC.

This clonotype was observed at least ten times. The chain joins TRBV7-2 to TRBJ2-1, with 13 nucleotides matching TRBD2. The germline CDR1 and CDR2 sequences are SGHTA and FQGNSA. This CDR3 is built from 17 residues. The J segment lost 8 bases and the V segment lost 5 bases, leaving 12 bases of the junction unmatched. The CDR3 region is CASSQHRTSGGAYEQFF. CDR3 bases: TGTGCCAGCAGCCAACATAGAACTAGCGGGGGGGCATATGAGCAGTTCTTC.

This clonotype was detected many times. This chain joins TRBV12-3 or TRBV12-4 and TRBJ2-5; TRBD2 matches at 7 bases. Unmatched junction bases numbered 4, after V lost 8 bases and J lost 4 bases. The CDR3 covers 12 residues. DNA for the CDR3: TGTGCCAGCGGGGGGGGAGGAGAGACCCAGTACTTC. Translated: CASGGGGETQYF.

This clonotype was seen at least ten times. The chain employs TRBV28 and TRBJ1-5; 7 positions agree with TRBD1. V lost 7 bases and J lost 9; bases outside the gene matches: 15. This CDR3 is built from 15 residues. The germline gives CDR1 MDHEN, CDR2 SYDVKM. The CDR3 nucleotides are TGTGCCAGCATACAGGCAGGGGGAAGGGTCGGGCCCCAGCATTTT. Residues: CASIQAGGRVGPQHF.

This clonotype was counted many times. V gene TRBV20-1 combines with J gene TRBJ2-5; a weak D match, TRBD1 (5 bases). Germline V gene data show CDR1 as DFQATT and CDR2 as SNEGSKA (reference sequence). V was pared by 4 bases and J by 2 bases, with 17 bases between. The CDR3 sequence is 15 residues long. The CDR3 DNA is TGCAGTGCTAAACTGCAGGGCCTAATACAAGAGACCCAGTACTTC. Translated: CSAKLQGLIQETQYF.

This clonotype was seen ten or more times. The chain joins TRBV29-1 to TRBJ2-1; a weak D match, TRBD2 (5 bases). This CDR3 has 16 amino acids. V lost 5 bases and J 0 bases, leaving 17 bases between the germline ends. Germline assignment: CDR1 SQVTM and CDR2 ANQGSEA. The CDR3 DNA sequence: TGCAGCGTTTCTAATCCAGGAACTAGCTCCTACAATGAGCAGTTCTTC. Its protein product is CSVSNPGTSSYNEQFF.

This clonotype was counted many times. V is TRBV20-1 and J is TRBJ2-3; either TRBD1 or TRBD2 may fit D (5 bases each). CDR1 and CDR2 (germline): DFQATT, SNEGSKA (reference sequence). V lost 8 bases to trimming and J lost 2 bases, with 14 bases between them. This CDR3 has 13 amino acids. Written as DNA, the CDR3 is TGCAGTACAGCATGGGGGATCACAGATACGCAGTATTTT. Encoded protein: CSTAWGITDTQYF.

This clonotype was counted at least ten times. V and J are TRBV29-1 and TRBJ1-6; possible D gene TRBD1, 5 bases. The ends were cut back, 4 bases at V and 7 bases at J, with 11 bases in the middle. Germline values: CDR1 SQVTM, CDR2 ANQGSEA. The CDR3 runs 13 residues. CDR3 DNA sequence: TGCAGCGTTGGGGAGGGGAGCAATTCACCCCTCCACTTT. Amino acids: CSVGEGSNSPLHF.

The chain employs TRBV19 and TRBJ2-1; 12 positions match TRBD2. V lost 5 bases to trimming and J lost 2 bases; unmatched junction nucleotides: 7. The CDR3 length is 17 residues. The V gene's germline CDR1 is LNHDA and CDR2 SQIVND (reference sequence). The CDR3 DNA is TGTGCCAGTAGTTTTGCTAGCGGGAGGGCCGCCTACAATGAGCAGTTCTTC. It yields the protein CASSFASGRAAYNEQFF. Drawing the rest from reference TRBV19 and TRBJ2-1, the complete variable domain is DGGITQSPKYLFRKEGQNVTLSCEQNLNHDAMYWYRQDPGQGLRLIYYSQIVNDFQKGDIAEGYSVSREKKESFPLTVTSAQKNPTAFYLCASSFASGRAAYNEQFFGPGTRLTVL.